This T cell receptor beta chain is from a study of OX40 agonist ivuxolimab in advanced cancers. Study results and limitations: Near-lowest levels of clonal expansion characterized partial responders at 0.1-3.0 mg/kg.

Assay: immunoSEQ multiplex PCR; the TCRdb copy retains only in-frame clones and omits some. The data contain 7,000 to 9,500 clones, about 90% of them singletons. V lost 2 bases, J lost 9 bases, and 11 bases lay in between. Germline loops: CDR1 MNHEY, CDR2 SVGAGI. The CDR3 has 13 amino acids. In its sample, this clone was seen once. Its matching antigen is unknown. The sample consisted of CD4+ or CD8+ T cells sorted from blood, taken in a trial of the OX40 agonist ivuxolimab. The TCR sequence derives from an adult with an advanced solid tumor such as melanoma, head and neck, liver or kidney cancer. The chain couples TRBV6-5 to TRBJ2-1; tentative D call: TRBD1 (6 bases). CDR3 amino acids: CASSYNDRREQFF. DNA for the CDR3: TGTGCCAGCAGTTACAACGACAGGCGTGAGCAGTTCTTC.